This T cell receptor (beta chain) was found in a study of T cells in localized non-small cell lung cancer. Comments on this clone: Its antigen is not known.

This CDR3 comprises 15 residues. Germline-derived CDR1 and CDR2 are LNHDA and SQIVND (reference sequence). The V end was cut by 6 bases, the J end by 0 bases, with 12 bases between. The repertoire was sequenced with immunoSEQ multiplex PCR; TCRdb's copy has only in-frame clones and lacks some. The table lists approximately 31,000 clones, 85% to 90% of them singletons. Notes on the study in general: Higher blood T cell density tracked longer overall survival. Sequence data derive from only one tumor region, so heterogeneity remains possible. Adjacent lung held a median roughly 60 of the top 100 tumor clones.

The specimen comprised peripheral blood, sampled before any cancer treatment. The V call is TRBV19, the J call TRBJ1-5; D call uncertain. The clonotype was recovered from a male donor older than 55 with stage III lung adenocarcinoma. The CDR3: CASSFSRNSNQPQHF. CDR3 DNA: TGTGCCAGTAGCTTCAGTAGGAATAGCAATCAGCCCCAGCATTTT.